A selection of T cell receptor beta chains follows, all from one sample in a study of PD-1 blockade in classical Hodgkin lymphoma. Clones were read by immunoSEQ multiplex PCR, and TCRdb kept only the in-frame ones, dropping some. The data contain approximately 37,000 clones, around 80% of them singletons. The specimen comprised peripheral blood mononuclear cells (PBMCs), sampled at baseline. These receptors were taken from a human donor with classical Hodgkin lymphoma. Both conserved end residues are part of each CDR3. The order of the fields is CDR3 protein, CDR3 DNA, V gene, D gene, J gene, clone size. D genes are given only for firm matches. Rows may omit the clone size; those that give it use once, few, many or a size class.

CASSQDYNQPQHF TGTGCCAGCTCACAGGATTACAATCAGCCCCAGCATTTT TRBV18 NA TRBJ1-5 NA
CASSSAPDASYEQYF TGCGCCAGCAGCTCTGCCCCAGACGCCTCCTACGAGCAGTACTTC TRBV5-1 NA TRBJ2-7 NA
CASSESSNRGGGRRETQYF TGCGCCAGCAGTGAGTCGTCCAATCGAGGGGGGGGCCGGAGGGAGACCCAGTACTTC TRBV10-1 NA TRBJ2-5 NA
CASSPPFMDTQYF TGTGCCAGCAGCCCACCGTTTATGGATACGCAGTATTTT TRBV7-9 NA TRBJ2-3 NA
CASSEPKPELYEQYF TGCGCCAGCAGTGAGCCGAAGCCCGAACTCTACGAGCAGTACTTC TRBV10-1 NA TRBJ2-7 few
CASSQDFGTGYYEQYF TGCGCCAGCAGCCAAGATTTCGGGACAGGGTATTACGAGCAGTACTTC TRBV4-1 TRBD1 TRBJ2-7 NA
CASSLEAGVQYTEAFF TGCGCCAGCAGCTTGGAGGCAGGGGTTCAGTACACTGAAGCTTTCTTT TRBV5-1 NA TRBJ1-1 NA
CASSSGPLVETQYF TGTGCCAGCAGCTCAGGACCCCTCGTGGAGACCCAGTACTTC TRBV5-4 NA TRBJ2-5 NA
CASSWDTTGELFF TGTGCCAGCAGTTGGGACACCACCGGGGAGCTGTTTTTT TRBV5-5 NA TRBJ2-2 NA
CASSVDSGGRELFF TGTGCCAGCAGTGTTGACAGCGGAGGCCGGGAGCTGTTTTTT TRBV6-4 NA TRBJ2-2 NA
CAIKYSGGETQYF TGTGCCATCAAATACAGCGGGGGAGAGACCCAGTACTTC TRBV10-3 TRBD2 TRBJ2-5 once
CASRPGRFYGYTF TGTGCCAGCCGCCCGGGGCGGTTCTATGGCTACACCTTC TRBV6-6 NA TRBJ1-2 NA
CASSLRRGPGVEAFF TGTGCCAGCAGCTTAAGGAGGGGACCCGGGGTTGAAGCTTTCTTT TRBV11-2 NA TRBJ1-1 NA
CASSKPKGGTGGMGTEAFF TGTGCCAGCAGCAAACCGAAGGGGGGGACAGGGGGAATGGGCACTGAAGCTTTCTTT TRBV7-9 TRBD1 TRBJ1-1 NA
CASSESYMAGTEAFF TGTGCCAGCAGTGAATCTTATATGGCAGGGACTGAAGCTTTCTTT TRBV25-1 NA TRBJ1-1 NA
CAWDGTGVSPSVF TGTGCCTGGGACGGGACAGGGGTGTCCCCCAGTGTCTTC TRBV30 TRBD1 TRBJ2-7 NA
CASSFYPSSYNSPLHF TGTGCCAGCAGTTTTTACCCGAGCTCCTATAATTCACCCCTCCACTTT TRBV6-5 NA TRBJ1-6 NA
CASSGGGSYNEQFF TGTGCCAGCAGCGGAGGGGGCTCCTACAATGAGCAGTTCTTC TRBV7-6 NA TRBJ2-1 once
CASSTPTGHRETQYF TGTGCCAGCAGCACCCCGACAGGGCACCGGGAGACCCAGTACTTC TRBV5-5 TRBD1 TRBJ2-5 NA
CASSTEIDTEAFF TGTGCCAGCAGCACAGAGATAGACACTGAAGCTTTCTTT TRBV7-9 NA TRBJ1-1 NA
CASSTTGANQPQHF TGTGCCAGCAGCACGACAGGGGCTAATCAGCCCCAGCATTTT TRBV6-6 TRBD1 TRBJ1-5 NA
CASSPGQAGANVLTF TGTGCCAGCAGCCCTGGACAGGCTGGGGCCAACGTCCTGACTTTC TRBV11-2 TRBD1 TRBJ2-6 once
CASSQSIWHLYEQYF TGCGCCAGCAGTCAATCGATTTGGCATCTCTACGAGCAGTACTTC TRBV23-1 NA TRBJ2-7 NA
CASSPPPAYNEQFF TGTGCCAGCAGCCCCCCCCCAGCCTACAATGAGCAGTTCTTC TRBV7-2 NA TRBJ2-1 NA
CAWSVGSGEPRQTPYEQYF TGTGCCTGGAGTGTCGGTAGCGGGGAACCCAGGCAAACTCCCTACGAGCAGTACTTC TRBV30 TRBD2 TRBJ2-7 NA
CASSYSTQGNTEAFF TGTGCCAGCAGTTACTCGACACAGGGGAACACTGAAGCTTTCTTT TRBV6-5 NA TRBJ1-1 NA
CASSPDYYGYTF TGTGCCAGCAGCCCAGACTATTATGGCTACACCTTC TRBV7-3 NA TRBJ1-2 few
CASSLLAGSTDTQYF TGTGCCAGCAGCCTCCTAGCGGGGTCCACAGATACGCAGTATTTT TRBV7-3 TRBD2 TRBJ2-3 NA
CASSSPFTFQRNSGNTIYF TGTGCCAGCAGCTCCCCTTTCACGTTTCAAAGGAACTCTGGAAACACCATATATTTT TRBV7-2 NA TRBJ1-3 few
CASSHDYGGERETQYF TGTGCCAGCAGCCACGACTACGGCGGGGAGAGAGAGACCCAGTACTTC TRBV7-6 NA TRBJ2-5 once
CASALGWSPNQETQYF TGCGCCAGCGCCTTGGGGTGGAGCCCAAACCAAGAGACCCAGTACTTC TRBV5-1 NA TRBJ2-5 few
CASNQVIGSPLHF TGTGCCAGCAATCAGGTTATAGGGTCACCCCTCCACTTT TRBV2 NA TRBJ1-6 few
CASSPLDSNSGANVLTF TGTGCCAGCAGTCCCCTGGACAGTAACTCTGGGGCCAACGTCCTGACTTTC TRBV27 NA TRBJ2-6 NA
CAAMGGIGETQYF TGTGCCGCGATGGGGGGGATCGGGGAGACCCAGTACTTC TRBV5-4 TRBD2 TRBJ2-5 NA
CASSGQGVGTQYF TGTGCCAGCTCCGGACAGGGGGTCGGGACCCAGTACTTC TRBV18 TRBD1 TRBJ2-5 few
CASSLGGWSTDTQYF TGTGCCAGCAGCTTGGGGGGCTGGAGCACAGATACGCAGTATTTT TRBV7-6 NA TRBJ2-3 NA
CASSLAGGNYGYTF TGTGCCAGCAGCTTGGCCGGGGGAAACTATGGCTACACCTTC TRBV5-6 NA TRBJ1-2 NA
CASSPDRRRQPQHF TGTGCCAGCAGTCCTGACCGCCGACGACAGCCCCAGCATTTT TRBV6-5 NA TRBJ1-5 few
CASSAYPYEQFF TGTGCCAGCAGCGCATATCCCTATGAGCAGTTCTTC TRBV7-6 NA TRBJ2-1 NA
CASSGDAQETQYF TGTGCCAGCTCGGGGGACGCCCAAGAGACCCAGTACTTC TRBV18 NA TRBJ2-5 NA
CASSGYQETQYF TGTGCCAGCAGTGGGTACCAAGAGACCCAGTACTTC TRBV2 NA TRBJ2-5 NA
CASSRYINQPQHF TGTGCCAGCAGTAGATATATCAATCAGCCCCAGCATTTT TRBV9 NA TRBJ1-5 NA
CASSFRQASEAFF TGTGCCAGCAGCTTCCGACAGGCCTCTGAAGCTTTCTTT TRBV5-8 NA TRBJ1-1 NA
CASSLDGHVNGYTF TGTGCCAGCAGCTTAGATGGACATGTAAATGGCTACACCTTC TRBV7-9 NA TRBJ1-2 few